A selection of T cell receptor beta chains follows, all from one sample in a study of graft-versus-host responses after intestinal transplantation. No antigens are known for them. The method was immunoSEQ multiplex PCR; TCRdb's version includes in-frame clones alone and lacks a portion of them. The sample lists about 31,000 clones, about four fifths occurring once. The sample consisted of unstimulated CD8+ T cells sorted from spleen or lymph node cells, taken before intestinal transplant. These receptors were taken from a human donor who received an intestinal transplant. The CDR3 runs from the conserved cysteine through the conserved F or W. The D gene is left open where the match is weak. Clone size is not always given. Where it is, it says once, few, many or a class for expanded clones.

clone_size	v_call	j_call	d_call	cdr3_nt	cdr3_aa
-	TRBV5-6	TRBJ2-7	TRBD1	TGTGCCAGCAGCTTACGGGACAGCTACGAGCAGTACTTC	CASSLRDSYEQYF
few	TRBV29-1	TRBJ2-6	-	TGCAGCGTTGAAATCCTCTCTGGGGCCAACGTCCTGACTTTC	CSVEILSGANVLTF
-	TRBV6-6	TRBJ2-2	-	TGTGCCAGCAGTTGGAGTGGAGGCGGGGAGCTGTTTTTT	CASSWSGGGELFF
-	TRBV7-6	TRBJ2-1	TRBD2	TGTGCCAGCAGCTTGGTCGGGACTAGCGGCTTCAATGAGCAGTTCTTC	CASSLVGTSGFNEQFF
-	TRBV27	TRBJ2-1	-	TGTGCCAGCAGTTTATCGGGTTCCAGGGGAGATGAGCAGTTCTTC	CASSLSGSRGDEQFF
-	TRBV4-1	TRBJ1-3	-	TGCGCCAGCAGCCAAGACCGTTTCTCTGGAAACACCATATATTTT	CASSQDRFSGNTIYF
-	TRBV7-9	TRBJ2-1	TRBD2	TGTGCCAGCAGCCCGGGACTAGCGAGGAATGAGCAGTTCTTC	CASSPGLARNEQFF
-	TRBV28	TRBJ2-3	-	TGTGCCAGCAGACTTACAGATACGCAGTATTTT	CASRLTDTQYF
-	TRBV2	TRBJ2-1	-	TGTGCCAGCAGTGAAGGTACTGGCGGGATGGGGAATGAGCAGTTCTTC	CASSEGTGGMGNEQFF
-	TRBV7-6	TRBJ2-7	TRBD2	TGTGCCAGCAGCTTAATTGGGGAGGGATACGAGCAGTACTTC	CASSLIGEGYEQYF
-	TRBV15	TRBJ1-1	TRBD1	TGTGCCACCAGCAGAGTAGGGACAGCAAACACTGAAGCTTTCTTT	CATSRVGTANTEAFF
-	TRBV29-1	TRBJ2-1	TRBD1	TGCAGCGTTGATAGGACAGGGAATGGCGATGAGCAGTTCTTC	CSVDRTGNGDEQFF
-	TRBV2	TRBJ2-1	TRBD2	TGTGCCAGCAGTGAATCTGACCGGGACTACCCCTTTCCTGACAATGAGCAGTTCTTC	CASSESDRDYPFPDNEQFF
-	TRBV5-4	TRBJ1-1	-	TGTGCCAGCAGCTTGACAGCGAACACTGAAGCTTTCTTT	CASSLTANTEAFF
-	TRBV2	TRBJ2-7	-	TGTGCCAGCTTCCTAGGGGACTACGAGCAGTACTTC	CASFLGDYEQYF
-	TRBV4-1	TRBJ1-2	TRBD1	TGCGCCAGCAGCCAAGTTACGAGGGGGATCAAGGGGGCCTTTGGCTACACCTTC	CASSQVTRGIKGAFGYTF
-	TRBV4-1	TRBJ1-4	-	TGCGCCAGCAGCCAAGTTAATAATGAAAAACTGTTTTTT	CASSQVNNEKLFF
few	TRBV6-5	TRBJ2-7	-	TGTGCCAGCAGTTACGCGCGGGCCTACGAGCAGTACTTC	CASSYARAYEQYF
few	TRBV10-3	TRBJ2-2	-	TGTGCCAGCAGTGAAAGCGCAGGGATGGGCACCGGGGAGCTGTTTTTT	CASSESAGMGTGELFF
-	TRBV21-1	TRBJ2-7	-	TGTGCCAGCAGCAAACAAGGCAGGGCGATCTTC	CASSKQGRAIF
medium-sized	TRBV5-4	TRBJ2-1	-	TGTGCCAGCAGCTTGGAGCCCCCTTATGAGCAGTTCTTC	CASSLEPPYEQFF
-	TRBV4-2	TRBJ2-1	TRBD1	TGTGCCAGCAGCCCCGACAGGGGACCCCCCTCCTACAATGAGCAGTTCTTC	CASSPDRGPPSYNEQFF
-	TRBV13	TRBJ2-5	TRBD2	TGTGCCAGCAGCCCGGCCGGGACTAGCGGGAAGGTGCAGTACTTC	CASSPAGTSGKVQYF
few	TRBV4-1	TRBJ2-7	-	TGCGCCAGCAGCCAGCTGCAGGGAAAAGCCTACGAGCAGTACTTC	CASSQLQGKAYEQYF
-	TRBV25-1	TRBJ2-1	TRBD1	TGTGCCACAGGGGGATTCCAGGACAATGAGCAGTTCTTC	CATGGFQDNEQFF
-	TRBV7-2	TRBJ1-1	-	TGTGCCAGCAGCTCCTGGGGGGGCACTGAAGCTTTCTTT	CASSSWGGTEAFF
-	TRBV4-1	TRBJ2-2	-	TGCGCCAGCAGCCCTCTCGACAGCTATACGAACACCGGGGAGCTGTTTTTT	CASSPLDSYTNTGELFF
-	TRBV5-1	TRBJ1-2	-	TGCGCCAGCAGCTTGGCTCCAGCTAACTATGGCTACACCTTC	CASSLAPANYGYTF
-	TRBV4-1	TRBJ1-6	-	TGCGCCAGCAGCCAAGGCGCCGGACAGTATAATTCACCCCTCCACTTT	CASSQGAGQYNSPLHF
-	TRBV30	TRBJ1-1	-	TGTGCCTGGAGTGTGGGGGCCGGCACTGAAGCTTTCTTT	CAWSVGAGTEAFF
-	TRBV27	TRBJ2-7	-	TGTGCCAGCAGTTCCTCCCTCTCCTACGAGCAGTACTTC	CASSSSLSYEQYF
-	TRBV5-1	TRBJ2-2	TRBD1	TGCGCCAGCAGCTTTGGTATGCCAGGACAGGGCGGGGAGCTGTTTTTT	CASSFGMPGQGGELFF
-	TRBV7-3	TRBJ2-7	TRBD2	TGTGCCAGCAGCTTAGGTACTAGCGGGAGTGCATCCTACGAGCAGTACTTC	CASSLGTSGSASYEQYF
-	TRBV19	TRBJ2-1	-	TGTGCCAGTAGTATAATCCCCAGCTCCTACAATGAGCAGTTCTTC	CASSIIPSSYNEQFF
-	TRBV19	TRBJ1-1	-	TGTGCCAGTAGTATAGGGCAGTCTTACGAAGCTTTCTTT	CASSIGQSYEAFF
-	TRBV10-3	TRBJ1-5	TRBD1	TGTGCCATCAGTGAGCGGACAGGGAAGCCCCAGCATTTT	CAISERTGKPQHF
-	TRBV28	TRBJ2-2	TRBD1	TGTGCCAGCAGCCTATGGACAGGGTACACCGGGGAGCTGTTTTTT	CASSLWTGYTGELFF
few	TRBV6-5	TRBJ2-7	TRBD1	TGTGCCAGCAGTTACGGACAGGGGCCCGACGAGCAGTACTTC	CASSYGQGPDEQYF
once	TRBV6-5	TRBJ1-1	-	TGTGCCAGCAGTATCTCGACAGGCACTGAAGCTTTCTTT	CASSISTGTEAFF
-	TRBV28	TRBJ2-1	-	TGTGCCAGCAGCTTTGATTGTGACGCCGAGGACACCTCAAAGGTGACCTACAATGAGCAGTTCTTC	CASSFDCDAEDTSKVTYNEQFF
-	TRBV27	TRBJ2-1	-	TGTGCCAGCCAAGGAGGCTACAATGAGCAGTTCTTC	CASQGGYNEQFF
-	TRBV29-1	TRBJ1-2	-	TGCAGCGTTGGAGGGGGGGTTAACTATGGCTACACCTTC	CSVGGGVNYGYTF
-	TRBV4-1	TRBJ2-7	TRBD2	TGCGCCAGCAGCCAAATCGAAAACGGGAGGTACGAGCAGTACTTC	CASSQIENGRYEQYF
-	TRBV9	TRBJ2-2	-	TGTGCCAGCAGCCCCCGCCGAGGCGGGGAGCTGTTTTTT	CASSPRRGGELFF
-	TRBV11-2	TRBJ2-3	-	TGTGCCAGCAGCCTGGGCCCAGTGACAGATACGCAGTATTTT	CASSLGPVTDTQYF
-	TRBV2	TRBJ2-5	TRBD1	TGTGCCAGCAGTTACCGGGACAGGGGGCTACGGGAGACCCAGTACTTC	CASSYRDRGLRETQYF
-	TRBV6-5	TRBJ2-1	-	TGTGCCAGCAGTTATCGGTCAAGCTCCTACAATGAGCAGTTCTTC	CASSYRSSSYNEQFF
-	TRBV7-2	TRBJ2-1	-	TGTGCCAGCAGCCCGCGCCGGGGGATCGGTGAGCAGTTCTTC	CASSPRRGIGEQFF
-	TRBV2	TRBJ2-4	-	TGTGCCAGCAGTGTCGGCATTCAGTACTTC	CASSVGIQYF
-	TRBV30	TRBJ2-7	-	TGTGCCTCGGCGGGACGCACACGATACGAGCAGTACTTC	CASAGRTRYEQYF
-	TRBV7-2	TRBJ2-7	-	TGTGCCAGCAGCTTAGAGGGGCCCACCTACGAGCAGTACTTC	CASSLEGPTYEQYF